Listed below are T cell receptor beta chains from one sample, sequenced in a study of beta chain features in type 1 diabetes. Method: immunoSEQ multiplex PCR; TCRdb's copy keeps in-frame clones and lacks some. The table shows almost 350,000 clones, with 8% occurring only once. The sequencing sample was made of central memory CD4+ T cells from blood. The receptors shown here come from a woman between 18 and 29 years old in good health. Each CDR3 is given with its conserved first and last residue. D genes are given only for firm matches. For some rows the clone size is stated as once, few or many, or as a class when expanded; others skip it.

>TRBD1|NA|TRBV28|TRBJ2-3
CASSFQGARDTQYF
TGTGCCAGCAGTTTTCAGGGGGCCCGAGATACGCAGTATTTT
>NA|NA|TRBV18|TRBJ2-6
CASSPVGNSGANVLTF
TGTGCCAGCTCACCTGTTGGTAATTCTGGGGCCAACGTCCTGACTTTC
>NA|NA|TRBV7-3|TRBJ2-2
CASSRTSDTGELFF
TGTGCCAGCAGCCGCACTAGTGACACCGGGGAGCTGTTTTTT
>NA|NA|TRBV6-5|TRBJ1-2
CASSFAELFYGYTF
TGTGCCAGCAGTTTTGCGGAGCTGTTCTATGGCTACACCTTC
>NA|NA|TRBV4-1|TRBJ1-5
CASRKEFGQPQHF
TGCGCCAGCCGTAAAGAGTTTGGTCAGCCCCAGCATTTT
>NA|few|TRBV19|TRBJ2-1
CASSTRLVHEQFF
TGTGCCAGTAGTACCCGACTAGTCCATGAGCAGTTCTTC
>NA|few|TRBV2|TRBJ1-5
CASSGQGPLNQPQHF
TGTGCCAGCAGTGGTCAGGGGCCCTTGAATCAGCCCCAGCATTTT
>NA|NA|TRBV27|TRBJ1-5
CASSLGVNQPQHF
TGTGCCAGCAGTTTAGGGGTGAATCAGCCCCAGCATTTT
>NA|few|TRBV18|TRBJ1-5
CASSPVQGLGQPQHF
TGTGCCAGCTCACCGGTCCAAGGGCTTGGTCAGCCCCAGCATTTT
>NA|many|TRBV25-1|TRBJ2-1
CASSEIGHKRHNEQFF
TGTGCCAGCAGTGAAATCGGTCACAAGAGGCACAATGAGCAGTTCTTC
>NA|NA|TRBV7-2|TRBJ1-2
CASSQVLAGSKYGYTF
TGCGCCAGCAGCCAGGTCCTGGCGGGGTCGAAATATGGCTACACCTTC
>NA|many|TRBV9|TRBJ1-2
CASSVRTKGGYTF
TGTGCCAGCAGCGTAAGAACAAAGGGTGGCTACACCTTC
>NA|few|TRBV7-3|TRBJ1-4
CASSLAWATNEKLFF
TGTGCCAGCAGCTTAGCCTGGGCAACTAATGAAAAACTGTTTTTT
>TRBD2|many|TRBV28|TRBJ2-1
CASFPGRGRAFHNEQFF
TGTGCCAGCTTTCCCGGGAGAGGGAGGGCCTTTCACAATGAGCAGTTCTTC
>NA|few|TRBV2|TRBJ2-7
CASSEQGGAYEQYF
TGTGCCAGCAGTGAGCAGGGGGGGGCCTACGAGCAGTACTTC
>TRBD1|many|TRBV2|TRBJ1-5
CASSGDPGQGYQPQHF
TGTGCCAGCAGTGGTGACCCGGGACAGGGATATCAGCCCCAGCATTTT
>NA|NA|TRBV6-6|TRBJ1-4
CASSWNEKLFF
TGTGCCAGCAGTTGGAATGAAAAACTGTTTTTT
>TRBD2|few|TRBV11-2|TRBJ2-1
CASSSRIGLAGEDEQFF
TGTGCCAGCAGCTCCAGGATAGGGCTAGCGGGAGAGGATGAGCAGTTCTTC
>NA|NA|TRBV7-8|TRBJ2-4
CASSLALAGGNIQYF
TGTGCCAGCAGCTTAGCGCTGGCAGGAGGAAACATTCAGTACTTC
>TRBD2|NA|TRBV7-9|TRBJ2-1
CASSLGLATYNEQFF
TGTGCCAGCAGCCTCGGACTAGCGACCTACAATGAGCAGTTCTTC
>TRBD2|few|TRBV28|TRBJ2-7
CASNTGGEYEQYF
TGTGCCAGCAACACTGGGGGGGAATACGAGCAGTACTTC
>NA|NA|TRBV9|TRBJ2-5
CASSPTVSPGAQYF
TGTGCCAGCAGCCCGACAGTCTCCCCGGGGGCCCAGTACTTC
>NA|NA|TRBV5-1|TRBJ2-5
CASSLDPNQETQYF
TGCGCCAGCAGCCTGGATCCCAACCAAGAGACCCAGTACTTC
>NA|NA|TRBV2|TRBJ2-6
CASSEEGLSSGANVLTF
TGTGCCAGCAGTGAGGAGGGGCTGAGCTCTGGGGCCAACGTCCTGACTTTC
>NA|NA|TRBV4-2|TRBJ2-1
CASSQGTADPGGFF
TGTGCCAGCAGCCAAGGAACCGCCGATCCTGGGGGGTTCTTC
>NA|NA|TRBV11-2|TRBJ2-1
CASSQVGREALF
TGTGCCAGCAGCCAAGTGGGGCGGGAAGCACTCTTC
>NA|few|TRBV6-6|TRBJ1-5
CASSYTGQPQHF
TGTGCCAGCAGTTACACGGGACAGCCCCAGCATTTT
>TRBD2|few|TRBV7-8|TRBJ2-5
CASRHTSGDETQYF
TGTGCCAGCAGACATACTAGCGGGGATGAGACCCAGTACTTC
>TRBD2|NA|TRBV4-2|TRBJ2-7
CASSQQTSGGYEQYF
TGTGCCAGCAGCCAACAGACTAGCGGGGGCTACGAGCAGTACTTC
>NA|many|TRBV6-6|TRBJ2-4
CASSYAELAKNIQYF
TGTGCCAGCAGTTACGCAGAGCTAGCCAAAAACATTCAGTACTTC
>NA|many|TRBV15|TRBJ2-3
CATSRPTDTQYF
TGTGCCACCAGCAGACCTACAGATACGCAGTATTTT
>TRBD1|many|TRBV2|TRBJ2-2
CASRRQGGGELFF
TGTGCCAGCAGGCGACAGGGCGGCGGGGAGCTGTTTTTT
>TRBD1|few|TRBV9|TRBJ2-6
CASSSSRDRPYSGANVLTF
TGTGCCAGCAGCTCGAGCCGGGACAGGCCGTACTCTGGGGCCAACGTCCTGACTTTC
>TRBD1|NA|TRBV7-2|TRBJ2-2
CASRRQGNPGELFF
TGTGCCAGCAGGCGACAGGGGAACCCCGGGGAGCTGTTTTTT
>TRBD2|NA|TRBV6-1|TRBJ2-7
CASSATSPTSYEQYF
TGTGCCAGCAGCGCGACTAGCCCTACGTCCTACGAGCAGTACTTC
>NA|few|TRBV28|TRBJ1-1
CASGRDPQAFF
TGTGCCAGCGGCCGGGACCCTCAAGCTTTCTTT
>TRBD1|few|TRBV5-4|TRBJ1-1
CASSFVTGRMNTEAFF
TGTGCCAGCAGCTTTGTGACAGGGCGGATGAACACTGAAGCTTTCTTT
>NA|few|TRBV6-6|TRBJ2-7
CASSYTPGSGFYEQYF
TGTGCCAGCAGTTATACTCCTGGGAGCGGGTTCTACGAGCAGTACTTC
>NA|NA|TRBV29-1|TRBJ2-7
CSVSHPGREQYF
TGCAGCGTCTCTCATCCGGGGCGCGAGCAGTACTTC
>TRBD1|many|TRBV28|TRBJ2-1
CATTGQNNEQFF
TGTGCCACCACGGGACAGAACAATGAGCAGTTCTTC
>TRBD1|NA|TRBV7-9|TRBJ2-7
CASSVQGSSADEQYF
TGTGCCAGCAGCGTACAGGGGTCCTCTGCCGACGAGCAGTACTTC
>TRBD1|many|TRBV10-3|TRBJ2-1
CAIRGTGLGNEQFF
TGTGCCATCAGGGGGACAGGCTTGGGCAATGAGCAGTTCTTC
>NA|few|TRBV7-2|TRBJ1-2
CASSLNEGGPYGYTF
TGTGCCAGCAGCTTAAACGAGGGAGGCCCCTATGGCTACACCTTC
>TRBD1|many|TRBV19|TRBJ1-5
CASTGGQGQNQPQHF
TGTGCCAGTACGGGCGGACAGGGACAAAATCAGCCCCAGCATTTT
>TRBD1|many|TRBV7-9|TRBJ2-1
CASSVGTGRINEQFF
TGTGCCAGCAGCGTAGGGACAGGGAGGATCAATGAGCAGTTCTTC
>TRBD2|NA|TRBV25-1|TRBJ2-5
CASTEASGRELETQYF
TGTGCCTCTACCGAAGCCAGCGGGAGGGAGCTAGAGACCCAGTACTTC
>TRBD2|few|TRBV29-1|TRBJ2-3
CSVNGLAGVLDTQYF
TGCAGCGTTAACGGACTAGCGGGAGTTCTAGATACGCAGTATTTT
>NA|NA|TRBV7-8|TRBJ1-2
CASSLGRANYGYTF
TGTGCCAGCAGCTTAGGCAGGGCTAACTATGGCTACACCTTC
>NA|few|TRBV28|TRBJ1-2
CASVPADVYGYTF
TGTGCCAGCGTCCCGGCGGACGTCTATGGCTACACCTTC
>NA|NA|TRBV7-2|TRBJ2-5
CASSLGDSETQYF
TGTGCCAGCAGCTTAGGAGACTCGGAGACCCAGTACTTC
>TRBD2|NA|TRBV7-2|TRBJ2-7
CASSLRLSGRIEQYF
TGTGCCAGCAGCTTACGTCTTAGCGGGAGGATCGAGCAGTACTTC
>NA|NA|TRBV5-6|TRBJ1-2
CASQTLDTNNYGYTF
TGTGCCAGCCAAACTTTGGACACCAATAACTATGGCTACACCTTC
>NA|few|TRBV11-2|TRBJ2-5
CASSPGDETQYF
TGTGCCAGCAGCCCGGGGGATGAGACCCAGTACTTC